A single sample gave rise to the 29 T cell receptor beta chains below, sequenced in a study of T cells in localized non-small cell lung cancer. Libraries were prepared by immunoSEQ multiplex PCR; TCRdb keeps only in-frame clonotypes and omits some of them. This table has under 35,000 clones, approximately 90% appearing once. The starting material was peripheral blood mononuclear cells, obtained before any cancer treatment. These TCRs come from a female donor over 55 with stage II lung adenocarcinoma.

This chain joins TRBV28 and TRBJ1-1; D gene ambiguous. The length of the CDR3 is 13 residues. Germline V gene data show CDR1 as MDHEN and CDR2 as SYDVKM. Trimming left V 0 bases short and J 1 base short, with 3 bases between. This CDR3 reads CASSLWGNTEAFF. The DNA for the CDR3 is TGTGCCAGCAGTTTATGGGGGAACACTGAAGCTTTCTTT.

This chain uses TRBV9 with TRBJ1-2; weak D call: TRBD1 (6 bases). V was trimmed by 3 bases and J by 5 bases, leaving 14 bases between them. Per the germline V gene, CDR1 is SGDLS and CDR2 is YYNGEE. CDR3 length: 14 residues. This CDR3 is CASSATQGSYGYTF. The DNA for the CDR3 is TGTGCCAGCAGCGCAACGCAGGGGAGTTATGGCTACACCTTC. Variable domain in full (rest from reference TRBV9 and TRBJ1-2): DSGVTQTPKHLITATGQRVTLRCSPRSGDLSVYWYQQSLDQGLQFLIQYYNGEERAKGNILERFSAQQFPDLHSELNLSSLELGDSALYFCASSATQGSYGYTFGSGTRLTVV.

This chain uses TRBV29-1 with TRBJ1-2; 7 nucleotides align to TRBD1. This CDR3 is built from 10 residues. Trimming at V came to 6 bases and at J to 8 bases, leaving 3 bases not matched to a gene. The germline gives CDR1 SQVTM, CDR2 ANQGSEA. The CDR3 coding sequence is TGCAGCGTCGACAGGGACGGCTACACCTTC. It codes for CSVDRDGYTF.

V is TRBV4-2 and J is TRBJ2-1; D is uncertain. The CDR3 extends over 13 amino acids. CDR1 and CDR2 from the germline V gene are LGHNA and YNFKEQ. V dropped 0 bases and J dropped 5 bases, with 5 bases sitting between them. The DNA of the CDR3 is TGTGCCAGCAGCCAAGATACGAACAATGAGCAGTTCTTC. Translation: CASSQDTNNEQFF.

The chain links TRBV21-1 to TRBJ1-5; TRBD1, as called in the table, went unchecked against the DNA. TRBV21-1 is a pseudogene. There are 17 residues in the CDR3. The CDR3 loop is CASSKGRVLYSNQPQHF. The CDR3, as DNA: TGTGCCAGCAGCAAAGGCAGGGTATTATATAGCAATCAGCCCCAGCATTTT.

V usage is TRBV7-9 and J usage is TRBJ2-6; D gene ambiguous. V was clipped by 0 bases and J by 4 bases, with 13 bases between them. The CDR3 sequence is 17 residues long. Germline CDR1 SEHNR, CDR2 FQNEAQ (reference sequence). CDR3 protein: CASSLAGPLGGANVLTF. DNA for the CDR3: TGTGCCAGCAGCTTAGCGGGCCCGCTGGGGGGGGCCAACGTCCTGACTTTC.

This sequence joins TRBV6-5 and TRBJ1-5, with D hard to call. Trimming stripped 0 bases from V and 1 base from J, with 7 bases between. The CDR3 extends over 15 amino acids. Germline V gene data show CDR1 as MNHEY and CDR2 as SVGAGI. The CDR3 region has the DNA TGTGCCAGCAGTTACTCGAGCCGGAGCAATCAGCCCCAGCATTTT. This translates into CASSYSSRSNQPQHF.

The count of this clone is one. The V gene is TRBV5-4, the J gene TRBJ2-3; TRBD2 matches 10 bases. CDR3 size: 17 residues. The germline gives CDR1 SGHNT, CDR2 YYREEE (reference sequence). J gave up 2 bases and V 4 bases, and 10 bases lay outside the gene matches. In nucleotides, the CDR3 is TGTGCCAGCAGCCACCGTGTAAGCGGGGGGGACACAGATACGCAGTATTTT. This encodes CASSHRVSGGDTDTQYF. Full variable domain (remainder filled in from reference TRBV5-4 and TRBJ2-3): ETGVTQSPTHLIKTRGQQVTLRCSSQSGHNTVSWYQQALGQGPQFIFQYYREEENGRGNFPPRFSGLQFPNYSSELNVNALELDDSALYLCASSHRVSGGDTDTQYFGPGTRLTVL.

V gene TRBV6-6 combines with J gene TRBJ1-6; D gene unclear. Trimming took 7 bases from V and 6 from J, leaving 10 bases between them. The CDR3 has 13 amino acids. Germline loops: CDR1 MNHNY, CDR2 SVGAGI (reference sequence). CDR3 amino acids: CASIPGVNSPLHF. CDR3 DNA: TGTGCCAGCATCCCCGGGGTTAATTCACCCCTCCACTTT.

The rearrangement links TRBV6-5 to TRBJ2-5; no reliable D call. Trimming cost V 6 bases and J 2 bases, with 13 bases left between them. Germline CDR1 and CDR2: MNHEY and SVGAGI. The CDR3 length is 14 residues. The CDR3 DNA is TGTGCCAGCAGCCCGAGTCTATCGCAAGAGACCCAGTACTTC. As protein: CASSPSLSQETQYF.

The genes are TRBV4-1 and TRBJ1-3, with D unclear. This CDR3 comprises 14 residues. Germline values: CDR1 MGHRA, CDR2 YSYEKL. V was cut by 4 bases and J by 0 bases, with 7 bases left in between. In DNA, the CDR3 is TGCGCCAGCAGCCTCAAAGACTCTGGAAACACCATATATTTT. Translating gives CASSLKDSGNTIYF.

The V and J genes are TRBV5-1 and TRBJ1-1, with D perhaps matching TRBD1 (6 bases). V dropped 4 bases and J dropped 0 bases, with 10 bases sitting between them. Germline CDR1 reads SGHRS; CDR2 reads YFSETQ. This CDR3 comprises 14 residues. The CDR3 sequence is CASSKGQMNTEAFF. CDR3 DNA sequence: TGCGCCAGCAGCAAGGGACAAATGAACACTGAAGCTTTCTTT.

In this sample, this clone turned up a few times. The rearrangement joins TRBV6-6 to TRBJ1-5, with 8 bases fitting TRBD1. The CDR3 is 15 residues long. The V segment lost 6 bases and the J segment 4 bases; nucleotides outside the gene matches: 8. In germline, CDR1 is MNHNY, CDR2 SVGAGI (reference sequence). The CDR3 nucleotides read TGTGCCAGCAGACAAGACAGGGGTTTTAATCAGCCCCAGCATTTT. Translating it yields CASRQDRGFNQPQHF.

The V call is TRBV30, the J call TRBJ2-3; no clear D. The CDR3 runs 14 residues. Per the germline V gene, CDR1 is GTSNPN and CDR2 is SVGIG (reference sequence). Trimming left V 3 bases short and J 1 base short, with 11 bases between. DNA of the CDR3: TGTGCCTGGAGATCAGCCGGTGGCACAGATACGCAGTATTTT. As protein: CAWRSAGGTDTQYF.

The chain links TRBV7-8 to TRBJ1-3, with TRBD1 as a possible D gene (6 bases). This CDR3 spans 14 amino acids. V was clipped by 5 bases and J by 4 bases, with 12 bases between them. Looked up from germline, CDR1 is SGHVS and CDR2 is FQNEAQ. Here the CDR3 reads CASSRGRGGNTIYF. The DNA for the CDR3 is TGTGCCAGCAGCCGCGGCAGGGGAGGAAACACCATATATTTT.

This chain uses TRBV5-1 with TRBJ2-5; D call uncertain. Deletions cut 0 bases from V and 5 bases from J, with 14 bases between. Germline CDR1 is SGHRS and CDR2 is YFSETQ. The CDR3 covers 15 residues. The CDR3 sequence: CASSLALETFETQYF. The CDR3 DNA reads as TGCGCCAGCAGCTTGGCGCTGGAAACATTCGAGACCCAGTACTTC. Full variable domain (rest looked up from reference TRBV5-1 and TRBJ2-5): KAGVTQTPRYLIKTRGQQVTLSCSPISGHRSVSWYQQTPGQGLQFLFEYFSETQRNKGNFPGRFSGRQFSNSRSEMNVSTLELGDSALYLCASSLALETFETQYFGPGTRLLVL.

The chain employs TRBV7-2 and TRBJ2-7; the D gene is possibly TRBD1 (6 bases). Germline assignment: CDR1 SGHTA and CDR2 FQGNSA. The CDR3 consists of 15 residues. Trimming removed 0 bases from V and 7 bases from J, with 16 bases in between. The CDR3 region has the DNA TGTGCCAGCAGCTTAGCGCAGGGGTACTTATGGGAGCAGTACTTC. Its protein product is CASSLAQGYLWEQYF.

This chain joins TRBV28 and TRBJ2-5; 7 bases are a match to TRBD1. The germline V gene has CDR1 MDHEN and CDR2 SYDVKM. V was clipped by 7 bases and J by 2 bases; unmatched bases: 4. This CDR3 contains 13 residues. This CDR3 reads CASTSGQQETQYF. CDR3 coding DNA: TGTGCCAGCACCTCGGGACAGCAAGAGACCCAGTACTTC.

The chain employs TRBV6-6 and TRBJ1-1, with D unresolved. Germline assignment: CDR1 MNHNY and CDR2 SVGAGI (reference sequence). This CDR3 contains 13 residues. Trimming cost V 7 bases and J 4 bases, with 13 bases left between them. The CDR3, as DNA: TGTGCCAGCAAAAGAGCCGCGGTCACTGAAGCTTTCTTT. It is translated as CASKRAAVTEAFF.

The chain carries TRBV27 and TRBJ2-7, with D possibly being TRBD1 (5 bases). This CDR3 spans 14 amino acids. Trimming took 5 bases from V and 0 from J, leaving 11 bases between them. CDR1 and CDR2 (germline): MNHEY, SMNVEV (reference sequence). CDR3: CASSRQPNSYEQYF. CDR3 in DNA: TGTGCCAGCAGTCGACAGCCGAACTCCTACGAGCAGTACTTC.

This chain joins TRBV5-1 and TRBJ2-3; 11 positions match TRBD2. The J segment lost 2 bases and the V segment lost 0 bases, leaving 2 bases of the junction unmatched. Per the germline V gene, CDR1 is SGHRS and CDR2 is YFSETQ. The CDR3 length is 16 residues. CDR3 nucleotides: TGCGCCAGCAGCTTGGGACTAGCGGGGATCACAGATACGCAGTATTTT. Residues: CASSLGLAGITDTQYF.

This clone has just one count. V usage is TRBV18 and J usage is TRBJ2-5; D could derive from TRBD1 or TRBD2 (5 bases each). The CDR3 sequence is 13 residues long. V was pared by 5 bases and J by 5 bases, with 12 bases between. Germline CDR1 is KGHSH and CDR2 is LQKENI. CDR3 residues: CASSSGEGETQYF. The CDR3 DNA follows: TGTGCCAGCTCATCCGGTGAGGGGGAGACCCAGTACTTC.

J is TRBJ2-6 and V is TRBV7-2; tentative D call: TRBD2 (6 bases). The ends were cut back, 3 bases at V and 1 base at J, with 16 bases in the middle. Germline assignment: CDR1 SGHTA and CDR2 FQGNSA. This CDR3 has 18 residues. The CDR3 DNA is TGTGCCAGCAGCTTGGCCCCCCCAGGGACTTCTGGGGCCAACGTCCTGACTTTC. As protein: CASSLAPPGTSGANVLTF.

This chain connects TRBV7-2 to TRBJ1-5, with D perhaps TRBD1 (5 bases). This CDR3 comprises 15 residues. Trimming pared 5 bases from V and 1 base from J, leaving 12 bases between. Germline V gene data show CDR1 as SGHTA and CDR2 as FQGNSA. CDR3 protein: CASSPGAPSNQPQHF. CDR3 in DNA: TGTGCCAGCAGCCCCGGGGCCCCAAGCAATCAGCCCCAGCATTTT.

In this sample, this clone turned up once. CDR3 sequence reads: CASSQPGTENNEQFF. Written as DNA, the CDR3 is TGTGCCAGCTCACAACCAGGGACAGAAAACAATGAGCAGTTCTTC. The chain couples TRBV18 to TRBJ2-1, with 7 nucleotides matching TRBD1. Germline V gives CDR1 KGHSH, CDR2 LQKENI. J gave up 5 bases and V 4 bases, and 8 bases lay outside the gene matches. This CDR3 region has 15 residues.

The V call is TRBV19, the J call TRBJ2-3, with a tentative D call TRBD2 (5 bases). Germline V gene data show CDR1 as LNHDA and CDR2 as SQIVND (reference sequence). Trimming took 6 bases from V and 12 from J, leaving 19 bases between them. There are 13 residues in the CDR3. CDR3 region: CASSSRERPGQYF. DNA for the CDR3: TGTGCCAGTAGCTCCCGCGAGAGACCGGGACAGTATTTT.

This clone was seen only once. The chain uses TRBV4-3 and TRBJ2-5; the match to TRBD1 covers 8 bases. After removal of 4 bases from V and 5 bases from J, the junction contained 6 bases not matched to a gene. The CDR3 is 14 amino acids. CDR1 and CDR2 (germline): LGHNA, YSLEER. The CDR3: CASSPLQGDETQYF. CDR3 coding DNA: TGCGCCAGCAGCCCCCTACAGGGGGATGAGACCCAGTACTTC.

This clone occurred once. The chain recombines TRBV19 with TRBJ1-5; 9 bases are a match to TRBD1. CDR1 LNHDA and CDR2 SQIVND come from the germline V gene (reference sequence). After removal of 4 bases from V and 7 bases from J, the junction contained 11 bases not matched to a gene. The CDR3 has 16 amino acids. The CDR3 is CASSTMLGTGNQPQHF. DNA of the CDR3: TGTGCCAGTAGTACCATGCTCGGGACAGGGAACCAGCCCCAGCATTTT.

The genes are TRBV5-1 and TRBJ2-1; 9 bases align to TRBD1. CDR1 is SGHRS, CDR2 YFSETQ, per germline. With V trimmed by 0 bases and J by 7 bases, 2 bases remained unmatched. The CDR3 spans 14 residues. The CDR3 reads CASSLVQGANEQFF. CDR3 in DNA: TGCGCCAGCAGCTTGGTACAGGGGGCTAATGAGCAGTTCTTC.